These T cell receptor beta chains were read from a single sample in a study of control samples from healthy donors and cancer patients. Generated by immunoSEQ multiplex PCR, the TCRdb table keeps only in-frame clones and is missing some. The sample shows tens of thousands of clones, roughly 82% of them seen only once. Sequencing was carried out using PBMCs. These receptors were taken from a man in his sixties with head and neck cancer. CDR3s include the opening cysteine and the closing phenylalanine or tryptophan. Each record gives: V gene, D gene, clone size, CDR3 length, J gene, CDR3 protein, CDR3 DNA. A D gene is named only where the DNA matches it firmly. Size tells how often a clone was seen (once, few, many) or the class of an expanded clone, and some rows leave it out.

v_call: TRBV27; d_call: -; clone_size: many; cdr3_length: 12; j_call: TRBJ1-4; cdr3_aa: CASSLTGSKLFF; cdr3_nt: TGTGCCAGCAGTTTAACGGGCAGCAAACTGTTTTTT
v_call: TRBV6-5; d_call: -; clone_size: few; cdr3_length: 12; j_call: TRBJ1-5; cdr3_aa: CASTGQDQPQHF; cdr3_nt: TGTGCCAGCACAGGGCAAGATCAGCCCCAGCATTTT
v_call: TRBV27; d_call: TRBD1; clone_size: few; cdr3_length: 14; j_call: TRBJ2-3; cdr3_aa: CASRGTASTDTQYF; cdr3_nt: TGTGCCAGCAGGGGGACAGCAAGCACAGATACGCAGTATTTT
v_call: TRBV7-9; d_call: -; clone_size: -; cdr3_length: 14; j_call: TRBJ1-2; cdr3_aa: CASSSLGRNYGYTF; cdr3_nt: TGTGCCAGCAGCTCCCTCGGGCGTAACTATGGCTACACCTTC
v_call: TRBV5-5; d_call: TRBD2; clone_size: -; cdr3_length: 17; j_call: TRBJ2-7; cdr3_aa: CASSFTSAAGGPYEQYF; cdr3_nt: TGTGCCAGCAGCTTCACTTCCGCAGCGGGAGGCCCCTACGAGCAGTACTTC
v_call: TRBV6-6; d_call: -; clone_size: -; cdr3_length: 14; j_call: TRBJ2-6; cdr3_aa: CASAEGTGANVLTF; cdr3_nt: TGTGCCTCCGCTGAAGGGACTGGGGCCAACGTCCTGACTTTC
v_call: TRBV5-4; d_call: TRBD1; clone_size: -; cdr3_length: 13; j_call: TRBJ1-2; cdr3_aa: CASSWTGVGGYTF; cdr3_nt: TGTGCCAGCAGCTGGACAGGGGTAGGCGGCTACACCTTC
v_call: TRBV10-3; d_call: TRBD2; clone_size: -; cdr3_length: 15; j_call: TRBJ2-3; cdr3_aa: CAIRRTSGATDTQYF; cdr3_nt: TGTGCCATCCGAAGGACTAGCGGGGCCACAGATACGCAGTATTTT
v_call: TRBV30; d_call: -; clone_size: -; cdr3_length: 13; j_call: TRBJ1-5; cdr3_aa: CAWSVTSNQPQHF; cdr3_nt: TGTGCCTGGAGTGTCACTAGCAATCAGCCCCAGCATTTT
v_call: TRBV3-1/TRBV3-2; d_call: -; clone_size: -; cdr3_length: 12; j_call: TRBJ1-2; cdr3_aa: CASSQEEATHTF; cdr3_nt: TGTGCCAGCAGCCAAGAGGAGGCAACCCACACCTTC
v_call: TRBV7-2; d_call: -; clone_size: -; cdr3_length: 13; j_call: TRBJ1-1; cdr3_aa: CASSIQGYTEAFF; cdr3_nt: TGTGCCAGCAGCATACAGGGTTACACTGAAGCTTTCTTT
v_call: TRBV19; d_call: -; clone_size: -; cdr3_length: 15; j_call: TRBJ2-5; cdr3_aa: CASSINDLLSETQYF; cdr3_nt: TGTGCCAGTAGTATCAATGACCTACTCTCGGAGACCCAGTACTTC
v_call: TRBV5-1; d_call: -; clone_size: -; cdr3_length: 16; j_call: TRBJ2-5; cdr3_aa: CASSPGGGRAQETQYF; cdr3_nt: TGCGCCAGCAGCCCAGGAGGGGGGAGGGCCCAGGAGACCCAGTACTTC
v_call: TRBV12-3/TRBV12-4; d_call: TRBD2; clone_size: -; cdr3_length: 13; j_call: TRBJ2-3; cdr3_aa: CASAKAGGNTQYF; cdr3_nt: TGTGCCAGCGCTAAAGCGGGGGGAAATACGCAGTATTTT
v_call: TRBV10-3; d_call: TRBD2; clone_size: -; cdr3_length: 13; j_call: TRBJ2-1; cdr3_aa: CATGASGDNEQFF; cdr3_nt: TGTGCCACAGGGGCTAGCGGGGACAATGAGCAGTTCTTC
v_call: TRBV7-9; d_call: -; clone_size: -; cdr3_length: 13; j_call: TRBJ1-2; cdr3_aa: CASSAGEYNGYTF; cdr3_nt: TGTGCCAGCAGCGCAGGCGAATATAATGGCTACACCTTC
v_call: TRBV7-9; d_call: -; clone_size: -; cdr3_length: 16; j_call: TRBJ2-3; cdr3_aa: CASSSLFWTFTDTQYF; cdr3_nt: TGTGCCAGCAGCTCATTATTTTGGACCTTCACAGATACGCAGTATTTT
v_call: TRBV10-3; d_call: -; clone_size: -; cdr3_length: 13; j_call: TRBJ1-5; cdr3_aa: CAISESRGQPQHF; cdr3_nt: TGTGCCATCAGTGAGTCTCGCGGTCAGCCCCAGCATTTT
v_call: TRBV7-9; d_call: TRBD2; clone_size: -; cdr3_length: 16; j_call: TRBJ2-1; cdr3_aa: CASSLGAGLAYNEQFF; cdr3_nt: TGTGCCAGCAGCTTGGGTGCCGGACTAGCGTACAATGAGCAGTTCTTC
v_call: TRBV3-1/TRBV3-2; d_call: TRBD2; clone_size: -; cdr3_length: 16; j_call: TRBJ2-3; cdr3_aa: CASSQRSSGPTDTQYF; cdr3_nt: TGTGCCAGCAGCCAACGATCTAGCGGACCCACAGATACGCAGTATTTT
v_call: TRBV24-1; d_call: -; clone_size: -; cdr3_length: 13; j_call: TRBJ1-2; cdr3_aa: CATSDRDYYGYTF; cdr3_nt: TGTGCCACCAGTGACCGGGATTACTATGGCTACACCTTC
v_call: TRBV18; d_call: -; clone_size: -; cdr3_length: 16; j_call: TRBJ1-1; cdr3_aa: CASSPRVAGVNTEAFF; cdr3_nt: TGTGCCAGCTCACCACGGGTCGCAGGGGTGAACACTGAAGCTTTCTTT
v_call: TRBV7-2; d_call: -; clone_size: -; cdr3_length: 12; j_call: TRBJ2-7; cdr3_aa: CASSLGGTEQYF; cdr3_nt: TGTGCCAGCAGCTTAGGAGGGACCGAGCAGTACTTC
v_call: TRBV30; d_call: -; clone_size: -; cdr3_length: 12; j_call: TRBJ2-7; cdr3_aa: CASGRSSYEQYF; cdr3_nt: TGTGCCTCGGGCCGGTCCTCCTACGAGCAGTACTTC
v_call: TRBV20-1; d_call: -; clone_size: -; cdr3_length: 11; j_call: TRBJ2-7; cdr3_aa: CSAENTYEQYF; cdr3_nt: TGCAGTGCCGAAAATACCTACGAGCAGTACTTC
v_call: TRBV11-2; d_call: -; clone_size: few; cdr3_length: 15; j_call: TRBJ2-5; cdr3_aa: CASSLLLDIQETQYF; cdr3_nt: TGTGCCAGCAGCTTACTTCTGGACATCCAAGAGACCCAGTACTTC